The 3 T cell receptor beta chains presented below share a single source sample, sequenced in a study of identical twins. TCRdb reprocessed the 5' RACE reads with MiXCR, giving one entry per CDR3 protein. The table records some 100,000 distinct CDR3 sequences, less than 6.5% of them present only once. Sequencing input: memory T cells sorted from blood. Receptors were obtained from a woman in her fifties or sixties in good health.

The rearrangement uses TRBV21-1 and TRBJ2-3; no check of the table's D call, TRBD2, against the DNA was made. TRBV21-1 is a recognized pseudogene. The CDR3 is 14 amino acids. The CDR3 spells CASGGTLLADTQYF. Written as DNA, the CDR3 is TGTGCCAGCGGGGGGACCCTTTTGGCAGATACGCAGTATTTT.

This clonotype has a count of ten or more. The rearrangement uses TRBV5-6 and TRBJ2-5; no definite D call. V was clipped by 0 bases and J by 5 bases, with 5 bases between them. This CDR3 spans 12 amino acids. Germline CDR1 SGHDT, CDR2 YYEEEE. The CDR3 sequence is CASSLAVETQYF. DNA of the CDR3: TGTGCCAGCAGCTTGGCCGTGGAGACCCAGTACTTC.

The table lists this clonotype with many counts. The chain recombines TRBV27 with TRBJ1-2; D is unresolved. Germline V CDR1 and CDR2: MNHEY, SMNVEV (reference sequence). This CDR3 spans 15 amino acids. Trimming removed 0 bases from V and 4 bases from J, with 12 bases in between. The CDR3 spells CASSLSPGAGYGYTF. In DNA form, the CDR3 reads TGTGCCAGCAGTTTATCACCCGGAGCTGGCTATGGCTACACCTTC.